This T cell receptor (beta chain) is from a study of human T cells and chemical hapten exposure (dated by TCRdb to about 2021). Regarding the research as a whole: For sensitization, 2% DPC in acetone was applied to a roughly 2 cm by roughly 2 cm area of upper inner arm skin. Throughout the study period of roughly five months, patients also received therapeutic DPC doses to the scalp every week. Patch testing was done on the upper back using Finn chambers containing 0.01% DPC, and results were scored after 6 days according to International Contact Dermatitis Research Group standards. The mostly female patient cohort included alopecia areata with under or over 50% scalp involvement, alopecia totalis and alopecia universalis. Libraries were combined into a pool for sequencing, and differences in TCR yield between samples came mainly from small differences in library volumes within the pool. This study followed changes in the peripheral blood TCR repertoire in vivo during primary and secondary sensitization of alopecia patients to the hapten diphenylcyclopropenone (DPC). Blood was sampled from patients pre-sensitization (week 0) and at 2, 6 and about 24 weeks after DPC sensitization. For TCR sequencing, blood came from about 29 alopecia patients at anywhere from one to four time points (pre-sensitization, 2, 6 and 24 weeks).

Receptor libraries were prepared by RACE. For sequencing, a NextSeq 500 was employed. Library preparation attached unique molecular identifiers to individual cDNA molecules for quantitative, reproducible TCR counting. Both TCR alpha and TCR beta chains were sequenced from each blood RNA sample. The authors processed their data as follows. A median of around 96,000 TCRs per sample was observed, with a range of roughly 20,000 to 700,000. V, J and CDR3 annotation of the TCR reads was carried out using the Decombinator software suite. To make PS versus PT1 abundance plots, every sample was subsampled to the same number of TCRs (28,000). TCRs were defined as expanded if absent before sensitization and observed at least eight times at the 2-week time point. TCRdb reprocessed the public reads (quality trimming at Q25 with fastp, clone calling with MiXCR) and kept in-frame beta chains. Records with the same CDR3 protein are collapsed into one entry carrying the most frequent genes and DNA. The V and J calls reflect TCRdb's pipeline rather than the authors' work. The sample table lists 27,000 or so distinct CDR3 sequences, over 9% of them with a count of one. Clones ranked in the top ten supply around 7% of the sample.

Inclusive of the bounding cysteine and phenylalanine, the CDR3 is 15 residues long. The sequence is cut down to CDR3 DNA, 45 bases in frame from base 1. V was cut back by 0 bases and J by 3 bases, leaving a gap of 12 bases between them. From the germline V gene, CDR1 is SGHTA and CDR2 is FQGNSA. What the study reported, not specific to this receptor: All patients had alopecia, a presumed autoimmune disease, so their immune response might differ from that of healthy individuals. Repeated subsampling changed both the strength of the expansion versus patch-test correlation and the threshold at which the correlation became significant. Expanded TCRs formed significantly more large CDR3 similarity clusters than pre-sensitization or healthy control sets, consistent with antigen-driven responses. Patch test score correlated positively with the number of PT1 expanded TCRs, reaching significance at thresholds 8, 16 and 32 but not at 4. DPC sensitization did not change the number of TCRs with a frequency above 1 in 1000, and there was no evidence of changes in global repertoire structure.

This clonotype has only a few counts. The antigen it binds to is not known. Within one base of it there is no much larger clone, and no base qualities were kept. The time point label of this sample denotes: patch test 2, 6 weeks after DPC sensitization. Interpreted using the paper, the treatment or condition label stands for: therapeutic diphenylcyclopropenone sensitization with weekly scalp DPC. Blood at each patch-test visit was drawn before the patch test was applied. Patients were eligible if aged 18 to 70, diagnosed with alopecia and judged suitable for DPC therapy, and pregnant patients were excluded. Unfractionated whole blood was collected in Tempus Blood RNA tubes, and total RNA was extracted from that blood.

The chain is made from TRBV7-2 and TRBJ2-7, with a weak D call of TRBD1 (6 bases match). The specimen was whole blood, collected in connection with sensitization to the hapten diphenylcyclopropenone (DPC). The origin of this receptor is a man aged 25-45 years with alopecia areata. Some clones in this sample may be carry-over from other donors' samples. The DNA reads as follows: TGTGCCAGCAGCTTAGCCCGGGACATGGGCTACGAGCAGTACTTC. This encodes CASSLARDMGYEQYF.